This T cell receptor (beta chain) originates from a study of CD8 T cells in Susac syndrome. The length of the CDR3 is 14 residues. Germline-derived CDR1 and CDR2 are SEHNR and FQNEAQ (reference sequence). The ends lost 3 bases at V and 5 bases at J; junction bases unmatched: 5. Random hexamers were used to reverse transcribe roughly 0.45 to 1 ug of RNA. TCRdb re-derived calls from the immunoSEQ multiplex PCR reads in MiXCR, one entry per CDR3 protein. The sample has approximately 150,000 distinct CDR3 sequences; roughly 95% are singletons. The chain joins TRBV7-9 to TRBJ2-7; 9 nucleotides match TRBD2. The TCR sequence derives from a human donor with multiple sclerosis. Specimen: CD4+ T cells from PBMCs. In nucleotides, the CDR3 is TGTGCCAGCAGCTTGGGACTAGCTGTCGACGAGCAGTACTTC. Residues: CASSLGLAVDEQYF.